This T cell receptor beta chain was observed in a study of molecular identifiers for immune sequencing clone quantification. Notes on the study in general: The study found clones above 20 RNA copies held over 97% of effector molecules and under 1% in naive cells. Jurkat TCR RNA that was spiked in from one cell was reportedly detectable among 950,000 to 1,000,000 naive cells.

In TCRdb, the PCR reads were re-called with MiXCR into one record per CDR3 protein. This sample yields approximately 590,000 distinct CDR3 sequences, of which 25% are seen a single time; 0.7% to 0.95% belongs to the top ten. A note on this clonotype: Its antigen is not known.

This sequence originates from a human donor in good health. Some libraries in this study had Jurkat cell RNA spiked in. The sequencing sample was made of naive CD8+ T cells from blood, with Jurkat cell RNA spiked in. The subset is: FACS-sorted CD8+CD4-CCR7+CD45RA+ naive T cells.

CDR3 amino acids: CASSLGAGTSGYNEQFF. DNA for the CDR3: TGCGCCAGCAGCTTGGGAGCCGGGACTAGCGGTTACAATGAGCAGTTCTTC. The chain is built from TRBV5-1 and TRBJ2-1; 11 nucleotides agree with TRBD2. Per the germline V gene, CDR1 is SGHRS and CDR2 is YFSETQ. V was clipped by 0 bases and J by 4 bases; unmatched bases: 6. This CDR3 region has 17 residues.